The 10 T cell receptor beta chains in this list originate from one sample, sequenced in a study of radiation and T cells in renal cell carcinoma. TCRdb keeps only in-frame clones here, not all; method: immunoSEQ multiplex PCR. The table records about 150,000 clones, roughly 87% of them present only once. This sample's time point: blood 2 weeks post-SBRT. As for treatment: 15 Gy SBRT to primary tumor, nephrectomy 4 weeks later. The sequenced sample was blood, obtained from a patient whose treatment included radiotherapy and nephrectomy. Receptors were obtained from a woman in her forties or fifties with renal cell carcinoma.

Notes on this clone: The junction and the germline gene differ at one end; a read error may be behind it. The chain uses TRBV7-7 and TRBJ2-5; 7 bases match TRBD1. The CDR3 spans 13 residues. CDR1 is SSHAT and CDR2 is FNYEAQ in the germline V gene (reference sequence). CDR3 residues: CASSLDRQETQYF. The CDR3, as DNA: TGTGCTAGCAGCTTGGACAGGCAAGAGACCCAGTACTTC.

V usage is TRBV5-1 and J usage is TRBJ1-3; D uncertain. The germline V gene encodes CDR1 SGHRS and CDR2 YFSETQ. The V end was cut by 4 bases, the J end by 4 bases, with 12 bases between. The CDR3 has 14 residues. CDR3 sequence (DNA): TGCGCCAGCAGCAAGGCCGGGGTAGGAAACACCATATATTTT. Amino acids: CASSKAGVGNTIYF.

The table lists this clone with many counts. The same CDR3 arises from other DNA sequences in this sample as well. The chain employs TRBV9 and TRBJ1-1; D possibly corresponds to TRBD1 (6 bases). This CDR3 spans 16 amino acids. The germline CDR1 and CDR2 sequences are SGDLS and YYNGEE. V lost 0 bases to trimming and J lost 1 base, with 13 bases between them. Written as DNA, the CDR3 is TGTGCCAGCAGCGTAGCATATCAGGGGTCGAACACTGAAGCTTTCTTT. This translates into CASSVAYQGSNTEAFF.

On this clone: The sample holds other DNA sequences that translate to the same CDR3. The chain joins TRBV19 to TRBJ2-7; the D is unclear. Trimming took off 3 bases at V and 3 bases at J, with 9 bases between the two ends. The germline gives CDR1 LNHDA, CDR2 SQIVND (reference sequence). The CDR3 extends over 13 amino acids. The CDR3 DNA follows: TGTGCCAGTAGTATCGGGTTGAGCTACGAGCAGTACTTC. Amino acids: CASSIGLSYEQYF.

A single count supports this clone. V usage is TRBV4-1 and J usage is TRBJ2-6; tentatively, D is TRBD1 (6 bases). Germline V CDR1 and CDR2: MGHRA, YSYEKL. The CDR3 totals 17 residues. Trimming removed 6 bases at V and 0 bases at J, with 15 bases between. CDR3 amino acids: CASRRTVQSSGANVLTF. The CDR3 nucleotides are TGCGCCAGCAGGCGGACAGTGCAATCCTCTGGGGCCAACGTCCTGACTTTC.

This chain uses TRBV30 with TRBJ2-5; perhaps TRBD1 as D (6 bases). The V end lost 0 bases, the J end lost 0 bases, and 11 bases lay between the germline ends. Per germline, CDR1 GTSNPN and CDR2 SVGIG (reference sequence). There are 15 residues in the CDR3. The CDR3 bases are TGTGCCTGGAGTGTAGATCAGGGGAACCAAGAGACCCAGTACTTC. The encoded protein is CAWSVDQGNQETQYF.

CDR3 sequence: CASSSMTGWTDTQYF. The CDR3 DNA follows: TGTGCCAGCTCATCAATGACAGGGTGGACAGATACGCAGTATTTT. This sequence joins TRBV18 and TRBJ2-3, with 7 bases that match TRBD1. Germline V gene sequence: CDR1 KGHSH, CDR2 LQKENI. The CDR3 has 15 amino acids. The junction had 8 bases not matched to a gene; V was cut back by 5 bases and J by 3 bases.

J is TRBJ1-6 and V is TRBV7-2, with D hard to call. The CDR3 loop spans 16 amino acids. Trimming cost V 5 bases and J 9 bases, with 20 bases left between them. Germline lookup yields CDR1 SGHTA and CDR2 FQGNSA. DNA for the CDR3: TGTGCCAGCAGCCCTCGAGGGATCACAGCCGGTTCACCCCTCCACTTT. Translated, it gives CASSPRGITAGSPLHF.

This clone was seen a single time. The CDR3 region is CASSLPSGGTTFHEQFF. The CDR3 region has the DNA TGCGCCAGCAGCTTGCCTAGCGGGGGGACAACTTTCCATGAGCAGTTCTTC. The chain has TRBV5-1 and TRBJ2-1; TRBD2 matches 11 bases. Germline lookup yields CDR1 SGHRS and CDR2 YFSETQ. The CDR3 length is 17 residues. The J segment lost 8 bases and the V segment lost 1 base, leaving 11 bases of the junction unmatched.

V and J are TRBV13 and TRBJ1-1; no clear D. The germline V gene encodes CDR1 PRHDT and CDR2 FYEKMQ (reference sequence). This CDR3 has 15 amino acids. With 3 bases removed from V and 1 base from J, the gap between germline ends came to 12 bases. The CDR3, as DNA: TGTGCCAGCAGCTTTGGAGGACCCGAGAACACTGAAGCTTTCTTT. This codes for CASSFGGPENTEAFF.